The 22 T cell receptor beta chains below come from one sample, sequenced in a study of circulating CD8 cells and anti-PD-1 response in melanoma. From live CD3+CD8+TCRalphabeta+ cells, four PD-1 and/or TIGIT subsets were sorted. The QIAseq Immune Repertoire TCR panel built the libraries from approximately 15 ng of total RNA. MiXCR, applied by TCRdb to the reads, yields one record per CDR3 protein. Among several hundred distinct CDR3 sequences, roughly 5.5% were seen once, and the ten largest hold around 7%. Sequencing used CD8+ T cells from PBMCs, obtained at baseline or after one month of anti-PD-1 therapy (not recorded which). Every receptor here comes from a human donor with melanoma.

This clonotype is large. The chain recombines TRBV24-1 with TRBJ2-7; the D is unclear. From germline, CDR1 is KGHDR and CDR2 SFDVKD. The CDR3 runs 12 residues. V was pared by 5 bases and J by 5 bases, with 9 bases between. The CDR3 is CATSGTDHEQYF. For the CDR3, the DNA is TGTGCCACCAGTGGTACGGACCACGAGCAGTACTTC.

This clonotype is termed large. J is TRBJ2-1 and V is TRBV27; D remains ambiguous. CDR1 is MNHEY and CDR2 is SMNVEV in the germline V gene (reference sequence). The CDR3 runs to 15 residues. Trimming shortened V by 7 bases and J by 3 bases, and 16 bases separated the two germline ends. CDR3 nucleotide sequence: TGTGCCAGCAACCCCTCAAGGGTCCTCTACAATGAGCAGTTCTTC. Its protein is CASNPSRVLYNEQFF.

This clonotype is termed large (0.1 to 1%). The V and J genes are TRBV19 and TRBJ1-1; D uncertain. V lost 5 bases, J lost 5 bases, and 15 bases lay in between. The CDR3 has 14 residues. Per germline, CDR1 LNHDA and CDR2 SQIVND (reference sequence). For the CDR3, the DNA is TGTGCCAGTAGTCGGGTCCTCATGGCAACTGAAGCTTTCTTT. Amino acids: CASSRVLMATEAFF.

This clonotype counts as large (0.1 to 1%). The rearrangement uses TRBV29-1 and TRBJ2-7, with 8 bases that match TRBD1. Germline CDR1 SQVTM, CDR2 ANQGSEA. After removal of 4 bases from V and 3 bases from J, the junction contained 11 bases not matched to a gene. The CDR3 contains 15 residues. For the CDR3, the DNA is TGCAGCGTTGTCCAGGGGGCTGGAATAGACTACGAGCAGTACTTC. It translates to CSVVQGAGIDYEQYF.

By share of the sample, this clonotype is large. The rearrangement joins TRBV29-1 to TRBJ2-5, with D perhaps matching TRBD2 (6 bases). The CDR3 runs 13 residues. CDR1 is SQVTM and CDR2 is ANQGSEA in the germline V gene. Trimming left V 4 bases short and J 5 bases short, with 14 bases between. The CDR3 DNA reads as TGCAGCGTTGTGGGACTGCTGTTCGAGACCCAGTACTTC. Amino acids: CSVVGLLFETQYF.

By share, this clonotype counts as large. The chain links TRBV10-2 to TRBJ2-7, with TRBD1 matching over 8 bases. V shed 10 bases, J shed 4 bases, and the junction held 6 bases outside the gene matches. The V gene's germline CDR1 is WSHSY and CDR2 SAAADI. The length of the CDR3 is 12 residues. The DNA of the CDR3 is TGCGCCACCGGACAGGGTCCATACGAGCAGTACTTC. Translated: CATGQGPYEQYF.

This clonotype is termed large. The gene calls are TRBV7-2 and TRBJ2-2; D remains unclear. Germline CDR1 and CDR2: SGHTA and FQGNSA. Trimming shortened V by 5 bases and J by 6 bases, and 10 bases separated the two germline ends. The CDR3 runs 13 residues. CDR3 protein: CASSPRGAGELFF. The CDR3 DNA is TGTGCCAGCAGCCCTCGCGGCGCCGGGGAGCTGTTTTTT.

By frequency in the sample, this clonotype is large. This sequence joins TRBV11-2 and TRBJ2-1; 7 bases fit TRBD2. The junction had 9 bases not matched to a gene; V was cut back by 8 bases and J by 5 bases. CDR1 is SGHAT, CDR2 FQNNGV, per germline. The CDR3 runs 14 residues. CDR3: CASHWGGSDNEQFF. As DNA, the CDR3 is TGTGCCAGCCATTGGGGGGGGTCCGACAATGAGCAGTTCTTC.

By its share, this clonotype is large. V and J are TRBV29-1 and TRBJ2-7; D gene ambiguous. This CDR3 is built from 16 residues. V was cut by 7 bases and J by 2 bases, with 24 bases left in between. The germline V gene encodes CDR1 SQVTM and CDR2 ANQGSEA. The CDR3 region is CSALGPSRRFPYEQYF. The CDR3 nucleotides are TGCAGCGCCCTAGGTCCCTCGAGGCGTTTCCCCTACGAGCAGTACTTC.

This clonotype is categorized as large. The chain employs TRBV5-1 and TRBJ2-7; 8 bases match TRBD2. Germline V gene lookup returns CDR1 SGHRS and CDR2 YFSETQ. The V and J ends lost 4 bases and 0 bases, in that order; junction bases with no gene match: 6. The CDR3 sequence is 15 residues long. Here the CDR3 reads CASSPLAGGSYEQYF. CDR3 coding DNA: TGCGCCAGCAGCCCCTTGGCGGGGGGCTCCTACGAGCAGTACTTC.

This clonotype qualifies as large. This rearrangement joins TRBV9 to TRBJ2-1; D is unclear. The CDR3 loop spans 15 amino acids. The germline gives CDR1 SGDLS, CDR2 YYNGEE. Trimming removed 0 bases at V and 2 bases at J, with 9 bases between. The CDR3, as DNA: TGTGCCAGCAGCGTAGCCGTTTCGACCTACAATGAGCAGTTCTTC. Translating it yields CASSVAVSTYNEQFF.

By share of the sample, this clonotype is medium-sized. This chain links TRBV27 with TRBJ2-7, with D maybe TRBD2 (5 bases). The CDR3 is 17 amino acids. CDR1 and CDR2 (germline): MNHEY, SMNVEV (reference sequence). Trimming stripped 4 bases from V and 0 bases from J, with 19 bases between. The CDR3 DNA is TGTGCCAGCAGTTCCCTCCTCATGACGGGGAGCTCCTACGAGCAGTACTTC. Translating gives CASSSLLMTGSSYEQYF.

This rearrangement joins TRBV19 to TRBJ2-3, with a weak D call TRBD2 (5 bases). CDR1 is LNHDA, CDR2 SQIVND, per germline (reference sequence). Trimming left V 6 bases short and J 7 bases short, with 14 bases between. The CDR3 has 13 amino acids. CDR3: CASSSISGNTQYF. The CDR3 DNA sequence: TGTGCCAGTAGCTCAATCAGCGGAAATACGCAGTATTTT. Variable domain in full (rest from reference TRBV19 and TRBJ2-3): DGGITQSPKYLFRKEGQNVTLSCEQNLNHDAMYWYRQDPGQGLRLIYYSQIVNDFQKGDIAEGYSVSREKKESFPLTVTSAQKNPTAFYLCASSSISGNTQYFGPGTRLTVL.

This clonotype is categorized as large (0.1 to 1%). The V gene is TRBV28, the J gene TRBJ2-2; no reliable D call. V gave up 7 bases and J gave up 7 bases, with 7 bases separating them. The CDR3 has 11 amino acids. Per the germline V gene, CDR1 is MDHEN and CDR2 is SYDVKM. The CDR3: CASKVSGELFF. The CDR3 nucleotides are TGTGCCAGCAAGGTCAGCGGGGAGCTGTTTTTT.

This clonotype counts as medium-sized. The chain carries TRBV10-3 and TRBJ2-7; 8 positions agree with TRBD1. V gave up 8 bases and J gave up 5 bases; unmatched junction bases: 8. The CDR3 totals 13 residues. Germline V CDR1 and CDR2: ENHRY, SYGVKD. CDR3 nucleotides: TGTGCCATCTCTTGGACAGGGCCCAACGAGCAGTACTTC. The encoded protein is CAISWTGPNEQYF.

This clonotype is deemed large. The rearrangement joins TRBV24-1 to TRBJ2-7, with D uncertain. The CDR3 has 13 amino acids. Germline V CDR1 and CDR2: KGHDR, SFDVKD. The ends were cut back, 4 bases at V and 6 bases at J, with 12 bases in the middle. For the CDR3, the DNA is TGTGCCACCAGTGACGTAGGGTCGGTCGAGCAGTACTTC. It specifies CATSDVGSVEQYF.

By proportion, this clonotype is large (0.1 to 1%). The chain carries TRBV29-1 and TRBJ2-7; 7 bases map to TRBD1. Germline assignment: CDR1 SQVTM and CDR2 ANQGSEA. J lost 0 bases, V lost 5 bases, and 19 bases had no gene match. This CDR3 contains 18 residues. CDR3 DNA sequence: TGCAGCGTTTCCGGGGACAGAATTAACAATTTGATCTCCTACGAGCAGTACTTC. Protein sequence: CSVSGDRINNLISYEQYF.

The chain couples TRBV27 to TRBJ2-7, with 8 positions matching TRBD1. Germline V gene sequence: CDR1 MNHEY, CDR2 SMNVEV (reference sequence). V was clipped by 11 bases and J by 2 bases; unmatched bases: 14. The CDR3 covers 15 residues. Written as DNA, the CDR3 is TGTGCCTCCTCCCAGGGCCCAGGGGGCCCCTACGAGCAGTACTTC. This encodes CASSQGPGGPYEQYF.

This CDR3 reads CASSFGPYEQYF. In DNA form, the CDR3 reads TGCGCCAGCAGCTTCGGACCCTACGAGCAGTACTTC. This chain uses TRBV5-1 with TRBJ2-7; D gene unclear. Deletions cut 2 bases from V and 2 bases from J, with 5 bases between. Looked up from germline, CDR1 is SGHRS and CDR2 is YFSETQ. This CDR3 spans 12 amino acids.

This clonotype is judged medium-sized (0.01 to 0.1%). This sequence joins TRBV7-8 and TRBJ2-1; D is possibly TRBD1 (6 bases). The CDR3 runs to 14 residues. In germline, CDR1 is SGHVS, CDR2 FQNEAQ. Trimming took 4 bases from V and 6 from J, leaving 13 bases between them. CDR3 DNA: TGTGCCAGCAGCTCATCAGGGGCGGGCAATGAGCAGTTCTTC. It codes for CASSSSGAGNEQFF.

This clonotype is deemed large. This sequence joins TRBV7-9 and TRBJ2-3, with 11 bases that match TRBD1. V was clipped by 6 bases and J by 4 bases; unmatched bases: 9. This CDR3 is 16 amino acids long. The germline V gene encodes CDR1 SEHNR and CDR2 FQNEAQ (reference sequence). The CDR3 DNA is TGTGCCAGCAGTCCCGGACAGGGGGCGATGGCAGATACGCAGTATTTT. Translated: CASSPGQGAMADTQYF.

As to this clonotype: No conserved phenylalanine or tryptophan is present at the end of the CDR3, so a read error is the likely explanation. The chain recombines TRBV7-3 with TRBJ2-1; D unresolved. The CDR3 runs to 13 residues. Trimming shortened V by 5 bases and J by 9 bases, and 14 bases separated the two germline ends. Germline CDR1 SGHTA, CDR2 FQGTGA. The CDR3 spells CASSPLGYAEQFL. The CDR3 nucleotides are TGTGCCAGCAGCCCGCTTGGGTACGCTGAGCAGTTCCTC.